A selection of T cell receptor beta chains follows, all from one sample in a study of human T cells and chemical hapten exposure. MiXCR, run by TCRdb on the RACE reads, gives a single entry per CDR3 protein. Of fewer than 200,000 distinct CDR3 sequences detected, approximately 20% appear once; the ten largest clones hold about 6.7%. The sample in question was whole blood, obtained in connection with sensitization to the hapten diphenylcyclopropenone (DPC). Source of these receptors: a woman aged 45-60 years with alopecia areata. Some clones in this sample may be carry-over from other donors' samples. The CDR3 runs from the conserved cysteine through the conserved F or W. Fields, in order: clone size, D gene, J gene, V gene, CDR3 DNA, CDR3 protein. A D gene is named only where the DNA matches it firmly. Some rows mark clone size as missing; the rest say once, few, many or name a class of expanded clone.

NA,TRBD2,TRBJ2-3,TRBV7-9,TGTGCCAGCAGCTCAACGGGACTAGCCACAGATACGCAGTATTTT,CASSSTGLATDTQYF
NA,TRBD2,TRBJ2-1,TRBV14,TGTGCCAGCAGCCATGCCCCCGGGACTAGCGGTTACAATGAGCAGTTCTTC,CASSHAPGTSGYNEQFF
NA,NA,TRBJ1-1,TRBV7-9,TGTGCCAGTGGGCTGGTGAACACTGAAGCTTTCTTT,CASGLVNTEAFF
few,NA,TRBJ2-2,TRBV12-3/TRBV12-4,TGTGCCAGCAGTTTACTCCTGGCCGGGGAGCTGTTTTTT,CASSLLLAGELFF
few,NA,TRBJ1-2,TRBV7-9,TGTGCCAGCAGCTCCGGGTTAGGGTCCTATGGCTACACCTTC,CASSSGLGSYGYTF
few,NA,TRBJ1-4,TRBV6-5,TGTGCCAGCACCCCAGGGGAGGAGGGAAAACTGTTTTTT,CASTPGEEGKLFF
few,NA,TRBJ1-5,TRBV5-1,TGCGCCAGCAGCCCCACCCCGGATCAGCCCCAGCATTTT,CASSPTPDQPQHF
few,TRBD2,TRBJ2-1,TRBV5-5,TGTGCCAGCAGCTTGGGACTAGCGGGAGGATACAATGAGCAGTTCTTC,CASSLGLAGGYNEQFF
NA,TRBD1,TRBJ2-7,TRBV7-9,TGTGCCAGCAGTTCACGACGGACAGGTGACTACGAGCAGTACTTC,CASSSRRTGDYEQYF
few,TRBD2,TRBJ2-1,TRBV16,TGTGCCAGCAGCCAATCGGCGGGGGGGACAGACGGAAATGAGCAGTTCTTC,CASSQSAGGTDGNEQFF
NA,NA,TRBJ2-7,TRBV18,TGTGCCAGCTCATCTGCCAACTACGAGCAGTACTTC,CASSSANYEQYF
NA,TRBD2,TRBJ2-5,TRBV5-6,TGTGCCAGCAGCTCCCGCCCGGGACTAGCGGGAGAGACCCAGTACTTC,CASSSRPGLAGETQYF
few,NA,TRBJ2-2,TRBV29-1,TGCAGCGGGAGTCTGGGGACGCTCACCGGGGAGCTGTTTTTT,CSGSLGTLTGELFF
NA,NA,TRBJ2-3,TRBV27,TGTGCCAGCAGTTCCCTCTCGGGGGAAGATACGCAGTATTTT,CASSSLSGEDTQYF
few,TRBD1,TRBJ1-1,TRBV12-3/TRBV12-4,TGTGCCAGCAGAGACGGGACAGGGCATACTGAAGCTTTCTTT,CASRDGTGHTEAFF
NA,TRBD1,TRBJ2-3,TRBV12-3/TRBV12-4,TGTGCCAGCAGCCCACTAGGACAGGTCAGCACAGATACGCAGTATTTT,CASSPLGQVSTDTQYF
few,TRBD1,TRBJ1-1,TRBV5-6,TGTGCCAGCAGCTTAAGGGGGCGGCGGACTGAAGCTTTCTTT,CASSLRGRRTEAFF
few,TRBD1,TRBJ2-5,TRBV6-5,TGTGCCAGCAGTTACTATCAGGGGGACCAAGAGACCCAGTACTTC,CASSYYQGDQETQYF
NA,TRBD2,TRBJ2-3,TRBV20-1,TGCAGTGCTAGAGATCTTGGCAAAAGCGGGAGGGGAGATACGCAGTATTTT,CSARDLGKSGRGDTQYF
many,NA,TRBJ1-1,TRBV3-1,TGTGCCAGCAGCCAAGGAGGAGACACTGAAGCTTTCTTT,CASSQGGDTEAFF
NA,NA,TRBJ2-1,TRBV12-3/TRBV12-4,TGTGCCAGCCGTGCCCTAAGGAGTGAGCAGTTCTTC,CASRALRSEQFF
NA,NA,TRBJ2-6,TRBV29-1,TGCAGCGCCCAGGTCTCTGGGGCCAACGTCCTGACTTTC,CSAQVSGANVLTF
NA,NA,TRBJ1-1,TRBV20-1,TGCAGTGTTAGCTTGGGGGGATATAACACTGAAGCTTTCTTT,CSVSLGGYNTEAFF
NA,NA,TRBJ2-4,TRBV7-8,TGTGCCAGCAGCTTAGGGGACTCCTTTGGGATTCAGTACTTC,CASSLGDSFGIQYF
NA,NA,TRBJ1-5,TRBV20-1,TGCAGTGCCCAGACGGGGGTAAATAGCAATCAGCCCCAGCATTTT,CSAQTGVNSNQPQHF
few,NA,TRBJ2-3,TRBV5-6,TGTGCCAGCAGCTTTACTGCTAGTGGTACGCAGTATTTT,CASSFTASGTQYF
NA,NA,TRBJ1-4,TRBV20-1,TGCAGTGCTAGAGTGGGTTTAGGGGAAAAACTGTTTTTT,CSARVGLGEKLFF
NA,TRBD2,TRBJ2-5,TRBV2,TGTGCCAGCAGTGGCGGACTAGCGGACCAAGAGACCCAGTACTTC,CASSGGLADQETQYF
few,NA,TRBJ2-1,TRBV9,TGTGCCAGCAGCGTAGGCAACAATGAGCAGTTCTTC,CASSVGNNEQFF
few,NA,TRBJ2-3,TRBV5-1,TGCGCCAGCAGCTTGGAGCAGGTGGGCACAGATACGCAGTATTTT,CASSLEQVGTDTQYF
NA,NA,TRBJ1-2,TRBV20-1,TGCAGTGCTAGTGGTCCCGGAGGCTACACCTTC,CSASGPGGYTF
NA,TRBD2,TRBJ2-1,TRBV12-3/TRBV12-4,TGTGCCAGCAGGCTGCTAGCGGATGAGCAGTTCTTC,CASRLLADEQFF
NA,TRBD1,TRBJ2-7,TRBV7-9,TGTGCCAGCAGCCCGGGCGACAGGGGGCTTGATTACGAGCAGTACTTC,CASSPGDRGLDYEQYF
NA,TRBD1,TRBJ1-5,TRBV7-8,TGTGCCAGCAGTCCCCGGGACAGGGTCAATCAGCCCCAGCATTTT,CASSPRDRVNQPQHF
NA,TRBD1,TRBJ1-1,TRBV5-1,TGCGCCAGCAGCCTAAACCCGGGACAGTTGAACACTGAAGCTTTCTTT,CASSLNPGQLNTEAFF
NA,NA,TRBJ2-7,TRBV14,TGTGCCAGCAGCCAAAGGGTACTTGGAGATCAGTACTTC,CASSQRVLGDQYF
few,NA,TRBJ1-1,TRBV20-1,TGCACGGGCTCCGGGGGGATCGGGGCTGAAGCTTTCTTT,CTGSGGIGAEAFF
NA,NA,TRBJ1-2,TRBV3-1,TGTGCCAGCAGCCAATCAGACTATGGCTACACCTTC,CASSQSDYGYTF
NA,TRBD2,TRBJ2-3,TRBV28,TGTGCCAGCAGTTCAGCCCGGGAGGGCCTCACAGATACGCAGTATTTT,CASSSAREGLTDTQYF
NA,TRBD2,TRBJ2-4,TRBV20-1,TGCAGTGCTAGAGGGGAGGGCCCAAGCATTCAGTACTTC,CSARGEGPSIQYF
NA,NA,TRBJ2-7,TRBV20-1,TGCAGTGGATGGTCCAGGGGCGACGAGCAGTACTTC,CSGWSRGDEQYF
many,TRBD1,TRBJ2-7,TRBV7-2,TGTGCCAGCAGTCGTAACCGGGACAGACGATACGAGCAGTACTTC,CASSRNRDRRYEQYF
NA,NA,TRBJ2-7,TRBV2,TGTGCCAGCAGTGAACTGGGACGACTCTACGAGCAGTACTTC,CASSELGRLYEQYF